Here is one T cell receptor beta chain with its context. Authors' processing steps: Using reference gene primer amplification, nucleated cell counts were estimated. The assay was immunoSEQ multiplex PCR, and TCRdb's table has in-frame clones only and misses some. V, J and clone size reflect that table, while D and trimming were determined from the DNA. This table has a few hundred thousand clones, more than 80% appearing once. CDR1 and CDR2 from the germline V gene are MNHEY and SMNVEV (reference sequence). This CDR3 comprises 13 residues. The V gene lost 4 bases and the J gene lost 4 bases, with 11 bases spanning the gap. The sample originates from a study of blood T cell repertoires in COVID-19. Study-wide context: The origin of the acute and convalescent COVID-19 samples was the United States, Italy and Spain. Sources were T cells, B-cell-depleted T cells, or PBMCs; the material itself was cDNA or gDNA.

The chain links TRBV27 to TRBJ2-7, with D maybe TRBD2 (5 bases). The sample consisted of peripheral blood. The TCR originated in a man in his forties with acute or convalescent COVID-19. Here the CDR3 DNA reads TGTGCCAGCAGTTCAGGCAGGACTTACGAGCAGTACTTC. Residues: CASSSGRTYEQYF.